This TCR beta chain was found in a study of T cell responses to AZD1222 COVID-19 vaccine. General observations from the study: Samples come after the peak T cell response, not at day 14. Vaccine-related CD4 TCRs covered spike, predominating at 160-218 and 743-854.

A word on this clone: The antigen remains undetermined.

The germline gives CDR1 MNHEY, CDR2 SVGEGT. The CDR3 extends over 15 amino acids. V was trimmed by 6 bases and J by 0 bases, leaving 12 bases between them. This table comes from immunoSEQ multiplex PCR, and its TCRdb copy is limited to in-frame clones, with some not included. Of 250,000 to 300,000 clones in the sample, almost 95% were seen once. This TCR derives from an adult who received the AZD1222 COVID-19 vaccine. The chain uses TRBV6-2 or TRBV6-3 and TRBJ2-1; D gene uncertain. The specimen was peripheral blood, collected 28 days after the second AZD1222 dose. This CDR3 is CASSSGLSSYNEQFF. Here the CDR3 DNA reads TGTGCCAGCAGCTCCGGTCTTAGCTCCTACAATGAGCAGTTCTTC.